This TCR beta chain was sequenced for a study of chemoradiotherapy in HPV16-positive cancers. Overall study results and limits: Candidate HPV-specific clones and E7-related TCR motifs grew in tumor during treatment.

To note about this clone: Its antigen is still unknown.

Profiling relied on immunoSEQ multiplex PCR, and the TCRdb table lists in-frame clones only, not all of them. The sample holds about 5,600 clones, roughly 88% seen once. The CDR3 consists of 15 residues. V was clipped by 4 bases and J by 3 bases, with 13 bases between them. From germline, CDR1 is MNHNS and CDR2 SASEGT. The receptor comes from a human donor with HPV-associated anogenital cancer. This rearrangement joins TRBV6-1 to TRBJ2-4; D could derive from TRBD1 or TRBD2 (5 bases each). The sample was tumor tissue, taken from a patient who underwent chemoradiotherapy. The CDR3 region is CASSVTGTGKNIQYF. The CDR3 DNA follows: TGTGCCAGCAGTGTGACGGGGACGGGCAAAAACATTCAGTACTTC.